Detailed here is one TCR beta chain. Antigen specificity is unknown. The CDR3 is made up of 15 amino acids. Per germline, CDR1 KGHDR and CDR2 SFDVKD. TCRdb reanalyzed the 5' RACE reads and collapses them to one entry per CDR3 protein, without DNA. The sample is made up of roughly 430,000 distinct CDR3 sequences, and the top ten hold approximately 7% of it. The data derive from a study of T cells expressing NK-cell markers. Study in general: TCR beta repertoires came from sorted CD3+CD56+NKG2C+, CD3+CD56+NKG2C- and CD3+CD56-NKG2C+ T cells. One of eight sequenced donors was HCMV-seronegative; the other seven were seropositive.

Notes on the study in general: Specificity for HCMV among expanded NKG2C+ T cell clones was not established.

The chain has TRBV24-1 and TRBJ2-7; TCRdb's D call, TRBD1, is unchecked because there is no DNA. This clonotype was obtained from a woman aged 18 to 75 in good health. The sequenced material came from blood T cells: a sorted CD56 or NKG2C T cell subset, CD4+ or CD8+ T cells, or bulk PBMC T cells (not recorded which). The CDR3 here is CATSDPGAHTYEQYF.